A single sample is the source of the 6 T cell receptor beta chains below, sequenced in a study of T-cell reconstitution after alpha-beta-depleted transplantation in children. A library of TCRbeta sequences, prepared with unique molecular identifiers, was generated. TCRdb analysed the PCR reads with MiXCR anew, one entry per CDR3 protein. Among almost 500,000 distinct CDR3 sequences listed, around 12% were seen once. The sample in question was PBMCs from the stem cell graft donor, obtained from the stem cell graft. The receptor source for this set is a human donor who donated a stem cell graft to a child with combined immunodeficiency.

This clonotype has only a few counts. The V and J genes are TRBV6-5 and TRBJ2-1; TRBD1 matches at 11 bases. This CDR3 region has 18 residues. Germline CDR1 reads MNHEY; CDR2 reads SVGAGI. After removal of 5 bases from V and 7 bases from J, the junction contained 16 bases not matched to a gene. CDR3 nucleotides: TGTGCCAGCAGTCGGGACAGGGGGAAAGCGGGGTTTTCGAATGAGCAGTTCTTC. Encoded protein: CASSRDRGKAGFSNEQFF.

Ten or more counts support this clonotype. V is TRBV7-3 and J is TRBJ2-1; D uncertain. Trimming pared 4 bases from V and 15 bases from J, leaving 7 bases between. In germline, CDR1 is SGHTA, CDR2 FQGTGA. The CDR3 contains 9 residues. The CDR3 is CASSSPGFF. The CDR3 coding sequence is TGTGCCAGCAGCTCCCCCGGGTTCTTC.

This chain joins TRBV7-2 and TRBJ2-7, with D perhaps given as TRBD1 or TRBD2 (5 bases each). Germline V gene sequence: CDR1 SGHTA, CDR2 FQGNSA. With 0 bases removed from V and 3 bases from J, the gap between germline ends came to 12 bases. This CDR3 has 15 residues. In DNA form, the CDR3 reads TGTGCCAGCAGCTTAGCTTACGGGGCCCTCTACGAGCAGTACTTC. As protein: CASSLAYGALYEQYF.

The J gene is TRBJ2-7, the V gene TRBV12-3 or TRBV12-4; possible D gene TRBD1, 6 bases. This CDR3 is 15 amino acids long. The V gene lost 4 bases and the J gene lost 5 bases, with 18 bases spanning the gap. The CDR3 DNA reads as TGTGCCAGCAGTTACCCTGGGGGCACGGCCGACGAGCAGTACTTC. Translating gives CASSYPGGTADEQYF.

The rearrangement joins TRBV6-2 or TRBV6-3 to TRBJ2-7, with 8 bases aligning to TRBD1. The V and J ends lost 7 bases and 5 bases, in that order; junction bases with no gene match: 7. CDR3 size: 13 residues. Looked up from germline, CDR1 is MNHEY and CDR2 is SVGEGT. The CDR3 sequence: CASKTGQVHEQYF. The CDR3 DNA is TGTGCCAGCAAAACGGGACAGGTCCACGAGCAGTACTTC.

This clonotype was observed many times. The J gene is TRBJ2-6, the V gene TRBV12-3 or TRBV12-4, with 7 bases aligning to TRBD2. The CDR3 consists of 17 residues. With V trimmed by 2 bases and J by 1 base, 5 bases remained unmatched. CDR3 amino acids: CASSLRTSSSGANVLTF. The CDR3 coding sequence is TGTGCCAGCAGTTTAAGGACTAGTTCATCTGGGGCCAACGTCCTGACTTTC.